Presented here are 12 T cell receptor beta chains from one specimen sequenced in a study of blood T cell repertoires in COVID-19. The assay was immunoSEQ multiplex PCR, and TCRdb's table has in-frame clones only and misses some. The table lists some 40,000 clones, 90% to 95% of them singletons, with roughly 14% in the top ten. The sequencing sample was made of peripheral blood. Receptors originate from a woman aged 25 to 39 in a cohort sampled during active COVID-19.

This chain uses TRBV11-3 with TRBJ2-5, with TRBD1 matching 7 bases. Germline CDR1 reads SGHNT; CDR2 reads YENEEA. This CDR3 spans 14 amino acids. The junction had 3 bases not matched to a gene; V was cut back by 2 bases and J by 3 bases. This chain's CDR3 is CASSLRGQEETQYF. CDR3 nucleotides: TGTGCCAGCAGCTTACGTGGACAGGAAGAGACCCAGTACTTC.

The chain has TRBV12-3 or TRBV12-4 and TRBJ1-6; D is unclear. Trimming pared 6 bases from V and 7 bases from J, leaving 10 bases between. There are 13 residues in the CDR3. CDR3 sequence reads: CASSWAQNSPLHF. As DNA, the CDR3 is TGTGCCAGCAGCTGGGCCCAAAATTCACCCCTCCACTTT.

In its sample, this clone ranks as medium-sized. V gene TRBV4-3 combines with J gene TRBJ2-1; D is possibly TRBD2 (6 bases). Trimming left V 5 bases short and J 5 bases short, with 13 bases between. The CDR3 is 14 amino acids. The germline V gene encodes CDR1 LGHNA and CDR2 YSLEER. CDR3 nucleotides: TGCGCCAGCAGCTTGGGACTCACAAACAATGAGCAGTTCTTC. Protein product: CASSLGLTNNEQFF.

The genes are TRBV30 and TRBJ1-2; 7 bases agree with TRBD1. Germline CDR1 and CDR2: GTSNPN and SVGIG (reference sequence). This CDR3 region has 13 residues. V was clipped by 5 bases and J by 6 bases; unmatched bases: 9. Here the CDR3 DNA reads TGTGCCTGGGCAATAGGGACAGCTGATGGCTACACCTTC. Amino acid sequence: CAWAIGTADGYTF.

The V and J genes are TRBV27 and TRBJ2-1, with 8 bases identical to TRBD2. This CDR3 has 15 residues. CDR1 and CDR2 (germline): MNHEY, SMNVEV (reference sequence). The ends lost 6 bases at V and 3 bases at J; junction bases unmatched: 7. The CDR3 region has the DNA TGTGCCAGCAGAGAAACTAGCGGATACTACAATGAGCAGTTCTTC. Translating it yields CASRETSGYYNEQFF.

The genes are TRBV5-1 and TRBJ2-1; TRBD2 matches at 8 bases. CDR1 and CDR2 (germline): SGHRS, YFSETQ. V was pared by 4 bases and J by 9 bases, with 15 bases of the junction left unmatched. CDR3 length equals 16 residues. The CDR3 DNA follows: TGCGCCAGCAGCCTAAAGGGGGTTGCGGGAGGTCCTGAGCAGTTCTTC. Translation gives CASSLKGVAGGPEQFF.

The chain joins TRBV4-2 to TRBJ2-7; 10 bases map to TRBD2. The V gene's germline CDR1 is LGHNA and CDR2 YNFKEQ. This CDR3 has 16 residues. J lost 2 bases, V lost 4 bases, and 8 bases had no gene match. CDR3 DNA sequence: TGTGCCAGCAGCCTCCCGACTAGCGGGCGCACCTACGAGCAGTACTTC. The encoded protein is CASSLPTSGRTYEQYF.

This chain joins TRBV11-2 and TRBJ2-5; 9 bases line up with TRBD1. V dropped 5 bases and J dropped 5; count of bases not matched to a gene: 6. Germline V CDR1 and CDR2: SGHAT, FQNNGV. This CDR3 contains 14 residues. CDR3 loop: CASSIQGAGETQYF. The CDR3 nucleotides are TGTGCCAGCAGCATACAGGGGGCCGGGGAGACCCAGTACTTC.

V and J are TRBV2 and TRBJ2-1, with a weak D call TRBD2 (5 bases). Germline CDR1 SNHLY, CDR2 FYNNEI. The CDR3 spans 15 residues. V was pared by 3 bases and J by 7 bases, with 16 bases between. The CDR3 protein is CASSDRGKETNEQFF. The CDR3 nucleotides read TGTGCCAGCAGTGATAGAGGGAAGGAAACGAATGAGCAGTTCTTC.

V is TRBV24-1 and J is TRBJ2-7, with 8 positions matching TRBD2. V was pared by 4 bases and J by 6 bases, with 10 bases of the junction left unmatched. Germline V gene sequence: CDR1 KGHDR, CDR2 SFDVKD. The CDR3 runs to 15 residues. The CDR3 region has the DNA TGTGCCACCAGTGACGCCGGGACTAGTCAACGCGAGCAGTACTTC. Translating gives CATSDAGTSQREQYF.

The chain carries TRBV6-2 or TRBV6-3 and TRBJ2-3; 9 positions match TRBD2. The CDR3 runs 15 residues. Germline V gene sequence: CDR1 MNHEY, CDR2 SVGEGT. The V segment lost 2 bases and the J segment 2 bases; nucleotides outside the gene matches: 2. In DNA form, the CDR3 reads TGTGCCAGCAGTTACGCTAGCGGGAACACAGATACGCAGTATTTT. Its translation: CASSYASGNTDTQYF.

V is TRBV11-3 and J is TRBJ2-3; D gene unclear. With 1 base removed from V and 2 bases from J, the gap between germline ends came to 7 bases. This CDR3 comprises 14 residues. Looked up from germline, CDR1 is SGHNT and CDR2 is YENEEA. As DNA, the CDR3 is TGTGCCAGCAGCTTAGGTTCCTCCACAGATACGCAGTATTTT. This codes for CASSLGSSTDTQYF.